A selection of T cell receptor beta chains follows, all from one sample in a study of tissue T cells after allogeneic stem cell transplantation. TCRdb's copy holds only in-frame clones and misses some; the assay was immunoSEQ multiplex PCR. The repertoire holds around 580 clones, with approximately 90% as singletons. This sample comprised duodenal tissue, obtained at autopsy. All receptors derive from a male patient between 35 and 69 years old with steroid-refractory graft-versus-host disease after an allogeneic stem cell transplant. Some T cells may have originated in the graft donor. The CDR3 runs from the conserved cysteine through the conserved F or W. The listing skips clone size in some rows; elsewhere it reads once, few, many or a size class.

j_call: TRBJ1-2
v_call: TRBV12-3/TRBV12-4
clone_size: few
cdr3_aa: CASSLKQGDGYTF

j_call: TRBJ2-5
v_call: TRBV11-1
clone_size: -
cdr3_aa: CASSPGLAGGKTQYF

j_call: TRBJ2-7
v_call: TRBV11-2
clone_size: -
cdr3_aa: CASSLGLVSYEQYF

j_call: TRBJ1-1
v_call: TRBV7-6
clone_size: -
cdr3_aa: CASSLDRGNTEAFF

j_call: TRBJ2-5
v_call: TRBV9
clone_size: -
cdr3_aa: CASSTGLAGAETQYF

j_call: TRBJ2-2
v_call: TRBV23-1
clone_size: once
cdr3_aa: CASSQEDETGVRGAGELFF

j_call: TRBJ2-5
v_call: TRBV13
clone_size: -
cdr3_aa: CASSPVSGQETQYF

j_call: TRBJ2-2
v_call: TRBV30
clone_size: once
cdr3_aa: CAWIGRGVANTGELFF

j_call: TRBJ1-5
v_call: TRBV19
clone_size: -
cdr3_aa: CASSMIIRRYSNQPQHF

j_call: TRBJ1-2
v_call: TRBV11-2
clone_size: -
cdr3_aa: CASSLRESYGYTF

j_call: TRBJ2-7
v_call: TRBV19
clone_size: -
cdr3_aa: CASSIATGTSYEQYF

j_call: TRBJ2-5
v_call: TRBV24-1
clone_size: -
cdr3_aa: CATSDPGLAGGPGQETQYF

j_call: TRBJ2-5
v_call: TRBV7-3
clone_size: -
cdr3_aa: CASSLSPGETQYF

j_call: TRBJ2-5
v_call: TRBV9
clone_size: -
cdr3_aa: CASSARVYSGRQETQYF

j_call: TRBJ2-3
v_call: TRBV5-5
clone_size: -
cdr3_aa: CASSFGWGTDTQYF

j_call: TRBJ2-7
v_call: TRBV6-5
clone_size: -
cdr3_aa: CASRVTGSYEQYF

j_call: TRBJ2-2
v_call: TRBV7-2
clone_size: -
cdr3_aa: CASSSVRSGELFF

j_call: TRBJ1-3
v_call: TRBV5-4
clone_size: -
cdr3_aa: CASSPQGATGNTIYF

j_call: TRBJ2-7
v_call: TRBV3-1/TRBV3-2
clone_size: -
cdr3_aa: CASSQTPMGWQYF

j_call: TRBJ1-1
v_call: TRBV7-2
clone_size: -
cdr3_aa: CASSPGTGRTEAFF

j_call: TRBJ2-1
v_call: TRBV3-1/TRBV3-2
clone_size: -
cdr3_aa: CASSQDSGKDNEQFF

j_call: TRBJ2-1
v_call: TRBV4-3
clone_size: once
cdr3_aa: CASSQDRVGANEQFF

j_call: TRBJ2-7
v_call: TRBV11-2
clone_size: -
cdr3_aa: CASSRDRNYEQYF

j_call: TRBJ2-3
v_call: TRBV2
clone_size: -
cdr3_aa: CASSEGEWTGGYDTQYF

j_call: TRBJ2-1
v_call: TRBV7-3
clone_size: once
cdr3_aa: CASGLARGNEQFF

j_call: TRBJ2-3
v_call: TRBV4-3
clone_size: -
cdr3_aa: CASSQGNLGPNSADTQYF

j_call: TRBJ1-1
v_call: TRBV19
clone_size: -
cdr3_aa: CASSIDSRLAAEAFF

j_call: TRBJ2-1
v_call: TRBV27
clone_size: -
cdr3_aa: CASSLPPANEQFF

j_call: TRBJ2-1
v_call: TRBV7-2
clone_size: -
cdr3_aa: CASSFTTGAHNEQFF

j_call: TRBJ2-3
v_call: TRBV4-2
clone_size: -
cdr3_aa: CASSQDRRTDTQYF

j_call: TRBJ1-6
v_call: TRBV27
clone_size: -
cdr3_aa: CASSQIILRSPLHF

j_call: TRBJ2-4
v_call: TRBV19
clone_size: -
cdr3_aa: CASSVLRAKNIQYF

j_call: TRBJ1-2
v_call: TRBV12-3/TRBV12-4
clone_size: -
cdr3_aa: CASRQYFGYTF

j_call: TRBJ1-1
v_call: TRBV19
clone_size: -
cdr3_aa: CASSSRTGLNTEAFF

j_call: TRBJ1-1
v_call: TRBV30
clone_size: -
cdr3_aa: CAWIPNRGYEAFF

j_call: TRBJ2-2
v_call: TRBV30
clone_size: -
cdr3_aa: CAWRLPGQGSGELFF